This T cell receptor beta chain was recorded in a study of T cell responses to AZD1222 COVID-19 vaccine. For this clone: Its antigen remains unknown.

Sequencing used immunoSEQ multiplex PCR; TCRdb keeps in-frame clones, though not all of them. The sample has about 84,000 clones; 70% to 90% are singletons. Study conclusions and caveats: Recipients of AZD1222 seropositive at baseline numbered only 6 or 7.

Sequencing was performed on peripheral blood, taken 28 days after the second AZD1222 dose. The clonotype originates from an adult who received the AZD1222 COVID-19 vaccine.

CDR3 sequence (DNA): TGTGCCAGCAGCTTCCAAGCGGGGGGCTATGAGGAGCTGTTTTTT. It yields the protein CASSFQAGGYEELFF. The chain has TRBV11-3 and TRBJ2-2; TRBD2 matches 9 bases. Trimming removed 3 bases from V and 10 bases from J; junction bases left unmatched: 9. In germline, CDR1 is SGHNT, CDR2 YENEEA. This CDR3 contains 15 residues.